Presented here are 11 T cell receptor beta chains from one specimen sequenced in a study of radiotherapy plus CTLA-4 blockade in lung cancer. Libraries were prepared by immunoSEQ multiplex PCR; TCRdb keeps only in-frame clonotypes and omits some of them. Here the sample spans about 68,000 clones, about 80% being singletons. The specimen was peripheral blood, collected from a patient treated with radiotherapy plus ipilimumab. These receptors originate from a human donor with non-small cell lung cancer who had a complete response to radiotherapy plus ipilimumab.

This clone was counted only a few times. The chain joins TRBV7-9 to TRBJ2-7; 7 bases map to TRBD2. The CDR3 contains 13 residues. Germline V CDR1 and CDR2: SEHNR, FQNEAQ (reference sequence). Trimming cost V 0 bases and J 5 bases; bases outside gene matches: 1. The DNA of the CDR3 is TGTGCCAGCAGCTTAGCGGGAGGGGACGAGCAGTACGTC. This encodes CASSLAGGDEQYV.

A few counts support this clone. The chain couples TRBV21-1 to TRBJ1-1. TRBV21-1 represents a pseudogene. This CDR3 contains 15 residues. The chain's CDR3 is CASSKRLRVGTEAFF. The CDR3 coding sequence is TGTGCCAGCAGCAAAAGGTTAAGGGTGGGCACTGAAGCTTTCTTT.

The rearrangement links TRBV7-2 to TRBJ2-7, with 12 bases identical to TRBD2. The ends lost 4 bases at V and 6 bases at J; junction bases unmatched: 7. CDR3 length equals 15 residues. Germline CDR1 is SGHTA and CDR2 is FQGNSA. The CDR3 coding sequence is TGTGCCAGCAGCTACAGAACTAGCGGGGGGTTCGAGCAGTACTTC. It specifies CASSYRTSGGFEQYF. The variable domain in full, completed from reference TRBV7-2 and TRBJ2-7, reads GAGVSQSPSNKVTEKGKDVELRCDPISGHTALYWYRQSLGQGLEFLIYFQGNSAPDKSGLPSDRFSAERTGGSVSTLTIQRTQQEDSAVYLCASSYRTSGGFEQYFGPGTRLTVT.

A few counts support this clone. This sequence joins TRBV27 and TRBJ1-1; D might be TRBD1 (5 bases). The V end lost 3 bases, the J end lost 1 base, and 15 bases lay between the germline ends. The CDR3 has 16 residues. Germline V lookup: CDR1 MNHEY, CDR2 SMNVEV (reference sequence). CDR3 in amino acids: CASSLASGTGNTEAFF. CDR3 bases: TGTGCCAGCAGTTTGGCTTCGGGGACTGGGAACACTGAAGCTTTCTTT.

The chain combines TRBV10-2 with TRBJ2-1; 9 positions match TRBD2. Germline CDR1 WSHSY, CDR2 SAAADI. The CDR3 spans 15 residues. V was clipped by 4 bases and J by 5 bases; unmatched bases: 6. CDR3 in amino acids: CASSGGLALNNEQFF. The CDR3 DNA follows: TGCGCCAGCAGTGGGGGACTAGCTTTGAACAATGAGCAGTTCTTC.

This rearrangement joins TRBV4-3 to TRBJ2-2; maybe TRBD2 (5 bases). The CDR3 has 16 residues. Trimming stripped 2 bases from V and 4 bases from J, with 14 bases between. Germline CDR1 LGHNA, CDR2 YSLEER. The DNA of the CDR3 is TGCGCCAGCAGCCAACTATCGGGATGGGGCACCGGGGAGCTGTTTTTT. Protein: CASSQLSGWGTGELFF.

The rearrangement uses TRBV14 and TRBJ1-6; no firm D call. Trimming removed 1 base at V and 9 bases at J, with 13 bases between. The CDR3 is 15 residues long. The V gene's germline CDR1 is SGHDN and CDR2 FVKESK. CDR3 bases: TGTGCCAGCAGCCAAGCACCAAACAGTGGTTCACCCCTCCACTTT. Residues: CASSQAPNSGSPLHF.

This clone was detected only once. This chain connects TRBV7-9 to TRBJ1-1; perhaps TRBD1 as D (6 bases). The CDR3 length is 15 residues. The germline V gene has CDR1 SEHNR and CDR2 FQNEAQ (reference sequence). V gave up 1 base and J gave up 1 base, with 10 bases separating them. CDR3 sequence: CASSLGGGGNTEAFF. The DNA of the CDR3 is TGTGCCAGCAGCTTAGGAGGGGGGGGGAACACTGAAGCTTTCTTT.

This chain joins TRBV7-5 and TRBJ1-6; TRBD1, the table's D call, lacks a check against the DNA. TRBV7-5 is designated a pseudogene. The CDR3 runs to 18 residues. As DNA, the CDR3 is TGTGCCAGAAGCTTAGGTACAGGGGCCCAAACTTATAATTCACCCCTCCACTTT. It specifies CARSLGTGAQTYNSPLHF.

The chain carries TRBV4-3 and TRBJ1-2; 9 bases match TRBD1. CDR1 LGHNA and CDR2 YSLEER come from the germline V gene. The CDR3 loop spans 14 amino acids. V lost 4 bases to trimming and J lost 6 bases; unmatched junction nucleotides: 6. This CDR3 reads CASSLGTGPHGYTF. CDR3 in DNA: TGCGCCAGCAGCCTGGGGACAGGGCCGCATGGCTACACCTTC.

This CDR3 is CASSRISEVLSYEQYF. The CDR3, as DNA: TGTGCCAGCAGCCGTATTAGCGAAGTCCTCTCCTACGAGCAGTACTTC. The gene calls are TRBV7-2 and TRBJ2-7; weak D call: TRBD2 (5 bases). Germline lookup yields CDR1 SGHTA and CDR2 FQGNSA. This CDR3 is built from 16 residues. The V and J ends lost 5 bases and 0 bases respectively, with 17 bases between them.